The 30 T cell receptor beta chains listed next were all sequenced from one sample in a study of OX40 agonist ivuxolimab in advanced cancers. Profiled with immunoSEQ multiplex PCR; TCRdb holds only in-frame clones, not every one. The table lists about 17,000 clones, roughly two thirds of them singletons. Sample: CD4+ or CD8+ T cells sorted from blood, taken in a trial of the OX40 agonist ivuxolimab. Receptor source: an adult with an advanced solid tumor such as melanoma, head and neck, liver or kidney cancer.

The chain couples TRBV6-5 to TRBJ2-5; 9 bases align to TRBD1. The CDR3 loop spans 15 amino acids. The germline CDR1 and CDR2 sequences are MNHEY and SVGAGI. J was trimmed by 3 bases and V by 1 base; bases with no gene match: 3. DNA for the CDR3: TGTGCCAGCAGTTACTTGGGGACAGGGAAAGAGACCCAGTACTTC. This gives the protein CASSYLGTGKETQYF.

This clone turned up a few times. In DNA form, the CDR3 reads TGTGCCAGCAGCTTAATGGGAGGCTACAATGAGCAGTTCTTC. Protein sequence: CASSLMGGYNEQFF. This rearrangement joins TRBV7-2 to TRBJ2-1, with D possibly matching TRBD2 (6 bases). V was clipped by 2 bases and J by 3 bases, with 8 bases between them. This CDR3 comprises 14 residues. Germline V gene data show CDR1 as SGHTA and CDR2 as FQGNSA.

The chain joins TRBV5-4 to TRBJ2-7; TRBD1 aligns across 7 bases. The CDR3 is 20 amino acids. Germline CDR1 is SGHNT and CDR2 is YYREEE (reference sequence). V shed 4 bases and J 2 bases; nucleotides not matched to a gene: 24. The CDR3: CASSADFQVVTGVEPYEQYF. For the CDR3, the DNA is TGTGCCAGCAGCGCCGACTTCCAGGTGGTCACAGGGGTTGAACCCTACGAGCAGTACTTC.

Only a few counts were recorded for this clone. V and J are TRBV7-9 and TRBJ2-7; the match to TRBD1 covers 9 bases. V lost 5 bases to trimming and J lost 2 bases; unmatched junction nucleotides: 10. Germline CDR1 is SEHNR and CDR2 is FQNEAQ (reference sequence). The CDR3 extends over 16 amino acids. CDR3 in amino acids: CASSPITGTGTYEQYF. The CDR3 nucleotides read TGTGCCAGCAGCCCCATCACCGGGACAGGGACCTACGAGCAGTACTTC.

The DNA for the CDR3 is TGTGCCAGCAGCAGGGATTACAATGAGCAGTTCTTC. Its protein is CASSRDYNEQFF. The genes are TRBV11-3 and TRBJ2-1; D not resolved. V was pared by 5 bases and J by 4 bases, with 6 bases between. The CDR3 runs 12 residues. From germline, CDR1 is SGHNT and CDR2 YENEEA.

The chain recombines TRBV7-6 with TRBJ1-4, with D perhaps matching TRBD1 (5 bases). The V end lost 5 bases, the J end lost 8 bases, and 9 bases lay between the germline ends. The germline V gene has CDR1 SGHVS and CDR2 FNYEAQ. The CDR3 consists of 12 residues. In nucleotides, the CDR3 is TGTGCCAGCAGCCATGACAGAGAAAAACTGTTTTTT. This codes for CASSHDREKLFF. The full variable domain, in which reference TRBV7-6 and TRBJ1-4 provide the parts outside the CDR3, is GAGVSQSPRYKVTKRGQDVALRCDPISGHVSLYWYRQALGQGPEFLTYFNYEAQQDKSGLPNDRFSAERPEGSISTLTIQRTEQRDSAMYRCASSHDREKLFFGSGTQLSVL.

The rearrangement joins TRBV21-1 to TRBJ2-7. TRBV21-1 is an annotated pseudogene. This CDR3 has 14 residues. CDR3 sequence reads: CASSRRHGNYEQYF. CDR3 nucleotide sequence: TGTGCCAGCAGCAGACGGCATGGAAACTACGAGCAGTACTTC.

CDR3 in amino acids: CASSPVPEGANTGELFF. The CDR3, as DNA: TGTGCCAGCAGCCCCGTACCGGAGGGGGCGAACACCGGGGAGCTGTTTTTT. The rearrangement joins TRBV7-9 to TRBJ2-2, with D perhaps matching TRBD1 or TRBD2 (6 bases each). V was cut by 5 bases and J by 0 bases, with 16 bases left in between. The CDR3 has 17 residues. Germline CDR1 is SEHNR and CDR2 is FQNEAQ (reference sequence).

This clone has just a few counts. This sequence joins TRBV4-1 and TRBJ2-3, with 10 bases fitting TRBD2. Germline V CDR1 and CDR2: MGHRA, YSYEKL. There are 18 residues in the CDR3. Unmatched junction bases numbered 8, after V lost 0 bases and J lost 2 bases. The CDR3: CASSQDDLAGVNTDTQYF. The CDR3 DNA reads TGCGCCAGCAGCCAAGATGACCTAGCGGGGGTTAACACAGATACGCAGTATTTT.

The chain uses TRBV6-4 and TRBJ2-1, with a tentative D call TRBD2 (6 bases). The germline V gene encodes CDR1 MRHNA and CDR2 SNTAGT. The CDR3 covers 15 residues. With 0 bases removed from V and 0 bases from J, the gap between germline ends came to 6 bases. This CDR3 reads CASSDSAGSYNEQFF. The CDR3 DNA reads TGTGCCAGCAGTGACTCAGCGGGCTCCTACAATGAGCAGTTCTTC.

The CDR3 DNA reads TGTGCCAGCAACAGTCCGGGACAGGGAGCCTACGAGCAGTACTTC. Protein sequence: CASNSPGQGAYEQYF. The V and J genes are TRBV6-1 and TRBJ2-7; 9 bases are shared with TRBD1. CDR1 is MNHNS and CDR2 is SASEGT in the germline V gene. The CDR3 loop spans 15 amino acids. V was clipped by 7 bases and J by 2 bases; unmatched bases: 9.

J is TRBJ2-3 and V is TRBV14; 12 nucleotides align to TRBD2. J was trimmed by 8 bases and V by 1 base; bases with no gene match: 7. This CDR3 spans 16 amino acids. Germline V CDR1 and CDR2: SGHDN, FVKESK. In DNA, the CDR3 is TGTGCCAGCAGCCAAGGACTAGCGGGGGCCCGAGGTACGCAGTATTTT. It translates to CASSQGLAGARGTQYF.

The chain has TRBV19 and TRBJ2-1; a weak D match, TRBD1 (5 bases). Trimming took 4 bases from V and 0 from J, leaving 19 bases between them. This CDR3 is built from 18 residues. Germline loops: CDR1 LNHDA, CDR2 SQIVND (reference sequence). CDR3 sequence reads: CASSRGLLLDLSYNEQFF. CDR3 bases: TGTGCCAGTAGTAGGGGCCTACTCTTAGACCTCTCCTACAATGAGCAGTTCTTC. Combining the CDR3 with reference TRBV19 and TRBJ2-1 gives the whole variable domain DGGITQSPKYLFRKEGQNVTLSCEQNLNHDAMYWYRQDPGQGLRLIYYSQIVNDFQKGDIAEGYSVSREKKESFPLTVTSAQKNPTAFYLCASSRGLLLDLSYNEQFFGPGTRLTVL.

The chain carries TRBV9 and TRBJ2-1, with 14 bases matching TRBD2. With V trimmed by 1 base and J by 8 bases, 11 bases remained unmatched. CDR1 and CDR2 from the germline V gene are SGDLS and YYNGEE. This CDR3 spans 18 amino acids. The CDR3 DNA sequence: TGTGCCAGCAGCGTAAACCCAGGGACTAGCGGGGGTATCGATGAGCAGTTCTTC. The encoded protein is CASSVNPGTSGGIDEQFF.

The chain carries TRBV4-1 and TRBJ2-5, with D uncertain. Germline lookup yields CDR1 MGHRA and CDR2 YSYEKL. The CDR3 consists of 14 residues. The V gene lost 3 bases and the J gene lost 5 bases, with 13 bases spanning the gap. The CDR3 bases are TGCGCCAGCAGCCAGGAAATAGTTGCGGAGACCCAGTACTTC. Its translation: CASSQEIVAETQYF.

The chain recombines TRBV5-1 with TRBJ1-2, with 8 positions matching TRBD1. The CDR3 consists of 15 residues. Germline assignment: CDR1 SGHRS and CDR2 YFSETQ. Trimming at V came to 4 bases and at J to 3 bases, leaving 8 bases not matched to a gene. The CDR3 loop reads CASSVDRALDYGYTF. As DNA, the CDR3 is TGCGCCAGCAGCGTGGACAGGGCCCTGGACTATGGCTACACCTTC.

In its sample, this clone is medium-sized (0.01 to 0.1%). The chain uses TRBV19 and TRBJ1-1, with a weak D call TRBD1 (5 bases). The ends were cut back, 2 bases at V and 1 base at J, with 11 bases in the middle. There are 15 residues in the CDR3. Germline V gene data show CDR1 as LNHDA and CDR2 as SQIVND (reference sequence). This CDR3 reads CASSITPGGNTEAFF. The CDR3 nucleotides read TGTGCCAGTAGTATAACCCCGGGGGGGAACACTGAAGCTTTCTTT.

Worth noting for this clone: A far larger clone is one base from this, pointing to a likely read error. The same CDR3 arises from other DNA sequences in this sample as well. The CDR3 DNA sequence: TGCAGCGTGGAAGGGGGGGGAGGGGCAGGAGGTTCCTACAATGAGCAGTTCTTC. Protein: CSVEGGGGAGGSYNEQFF. The chain uses TRBV29-1 and TRBJ2-1, with D perhaps TRBD2 (7 bases). From germline, CDR1 is SQVTM and CDR2 ANQGSEA. The CDR3 runs to 18 residues.

The chain joins TRBV9 to TRBJ2-1; the D call may be TRBD1 or TRBD2 (6 bases each). The V and J ends lost 0 bases and 8 bases respectively, with 15 bases between them. The CDR3 has 15 amino acids. Germline V CDR1 and CDR2: SGDLS, YYNGEE. Here the CDR3 reads CASSVDGRGRDEQFF. Written as DNA, the CDR3 is TGTGCCAGCAGCGTAGATGGCCGGGGGCGGGATGAGCAGTTCTTC.

This chain links TRBV28 with TRBJ2-7, with no clear D. Germline-derived CDR1 and CDR2 are MDHEN and SYDVKM. Trimming shortened V by 8 bases and J by 5 bases, and 13 bases separated the two germline ends. CDR3 size: 12 residues. The CDR3 is CASGLGGDEQYF. The CDR3 coding sequence is TGTGCCAGCGGATTAGGTGGGGACGAGCAGTACTTC.

The chain combines TRBV10-3 with TRBJ1-1; D is perhaps TRBD1 (6 bases). In germline, CDR1 is ENHRY, CDR2 SYGVKD. The CDR3 length is 16 residues. V lost 3 bases, J lost 1 base, and 15 bases lay in between. CDR3 amino acids: CAISDTAGERNTEAFF. In DNA, the CDR3 is TGTGCCATCAGTGATACGGCAGGGGAAAGGAACACTGAAGCTTTCTTT.

The chain uses TRBV11-3 and TRBJ1-6; D is ambiguous. There are 12 residues in the CDR3. Trimming took 5 bases from V and 12 from J, leaving 11 bases between them. Germline assignment: CDR1 SGHNT and CDR2 YENEEA. In DNA, the CDR3 is TGTGCCAGCAGCCAAGTGGGTCAACCCCTCCACTTT. Translated, it gives CASSQVGQPLHF.

The chain uses TRBV11-2 and TRBJ2-3; 7 bases line up with TRBD2. V gave up 5 bases and J gave up 2 bases; unmatched junction bases: 4. CDR1 SGHAT and CDR2 FQNNGV come from the germline V gene. The CDR3 is 14 residues long. The CDR3 region has the DNA TGTGCCAGCAGCCTAGCGGTCGACACAGATACGCAGTATTTT. Translated: CASSLAVDTDTQYF.

The chain couples TRBV7-9 to TRBJ1-2, with D maybe TRBD1 (6 bases). Looked up from germline, CDR1 is SEHNR and CDR2 is FQNEAQ (reference sequence). The V end was cut by 0 bases, the J end by 7 bases, with 12 bases between. The CDR3 contains 14 residues. The CDR3 here is CASSLARTGSGYTF. The DNA of the CDR3 is TGTGCCAGCAGCTTAGCCCGTACAGGGTCTGGCTACACCTTC.

This clone qualifies as medium-sized. The chain uses TRBV19 and TRBJ2-7, with 11 nucleotides matching TRBD1. In germline, CDR1 is LNHDA, CDR2 SQIVND (reference sequence). After removal of 1 base from V and 3 bases from J, the junction contained 2 bases not matched to a gene. This CDR3 is 15 amino acids long. The CDR3 protein is CASSIGTGGGYEQYF. CDR3 bases: TGTGCCAGTAGTATAGGGACAGGGGGCGGCTACGAGCAGTACTTC.

This clone was observed at least ten times. This chain links TRBV19 with TRBJ1-6; 7 bases fit TRBD1. This CDR3 has 16 amino acids. Germline V gene lookup returns CDR1 LNHDA and CDR2 SQIVND (reference sequence). V shed 7 bases and J 5 bases; nucleotides not matched to a gene: 11. This chain's CDR3 is CASKRRGSENNSPLHF. The CDR3 region has the DNA TGTGCCAGTAAGCGCAGGGGGAGTGAAAATAATTCACCCCTCCACTTT.

V usage is TRBV29-1 and J usage is TRBJ2-2; tentative D call: TRBD1 (5 bases). CDR1 is SQVTM, CDR2 ANQGSEA, per germline. V was clipped by 4 bases and J by 8 bases, with 20 bases between them. This CDR3 has 15 residues. CDR3 sequence reads: CSVVWGREKSGELFF. As DNA, the CDR3 is TGCAGCGTTGTGTGGGGCAGGGAAAAATCGGGGGAGCTGTTTTTT.

The chain joins TRBV14 to TRBJ2-7; D gene unclear. V was shortened by 1 base and J by 6 bases, with 16 bases between the two germline ends. The CDR3 extends over 15 amino acids. The germline V gene encodes CDR1 SGHDN and CDR2 FVKESK. The CDR3 DNA reads TGTGCCAGCAGCCAAGTATCGGGCGGTTGGGGCGAGCAGTACTTC. It translates to CASSQVSGGWGEQYF.

V and J are TRBV5-6 and TRBJ2-7; D is ambiguous. The CDR3 is 13 residues long. Germline lookup yields CDR1 SGHDT and CDR2 YYEEEE. With 0 bases removed from V and 2 bases from J, the gap between germline ends came to 6 bases. This CDR3 reads CASSLDIPYEQYF. As DNA, the CDR3 is TGTGCCAGCAGCTTGGACATACCCTACGAGCAGTACTTC.

V usage is TRBV27 and J usage is TRBJ1-2, with a tentative D call TRBD1 (5 bases). The CDR3 consists of 14 residues. Germline CDR1 reads MNHEY; CDR2 reads SMNVEV (reference sequence). Trimming stripped 3 bases from V and 6 bases from J, with 14 bases between. The CDR3 region has the DNA TGTGCCAGCAGTTTCGGGTTGACAGCAGATGGCTACACCTTC. It codes for CASSFGLTADGYTF.